This T cell receptor beta chain was observed in a study of long-term antiretroviral therapy in people with HIV. Study conclusions and caveats: Despite increasing after ART, diversity remained lower than that of transplant donor controls. Dominance of pre-ART expanded clones persisted, fluctuating and often declining after ART.

The run of the v3.0 immunoSEQ assay was at survey level. Profiling relied on immunoSEQ multiplex PCR, and the TCRdb table lists in-frame clones only, not all of them. The table has approximately 7,000 clones, over 75% seen once; the top ten hold about 3%. With regard to this clone: As yet, its antigen is unknown.

The CDR3 loop spans 15 amino acids. Germline V gene data show CDR1 as SGHDT and CDR2 as YYEEEE. Trimming removed 0 bases from V and 1 base from J, with 9 bases in between. Sequenced here: unsorted PBMCs, sampled 3.7 years after starting antiretroviral therapy. The chain has TRBV5-6 and TRBJ2-3, with D perhaps TRBD1 (5 bases). The receptor's source is a woman aged 45-65 years with HIV. For the CDR3, the DNA is TGTGCCAGCAGCTTGGGGCAGGGTCGCACAGATACGCAGTATTTT. Translation gives CASSLGQGRTDTQYF.